The 4 T cell receptor beta chains in this list originate from one sample, sequenced in a study of T-cell reconstitution after alpha-beta-depleted transplantation in children. Library preparation (for TCRbeta) was performed with unique molecular identifiers. TCRdb re-derived calls from the PCR reads in MiXCR, one entry per CDR3 protein. Of approximately 340,000 distinct CDR3 sequences in the sample, under 13% were seen once. This material consisted of PBMCs from the stem cell graft donor, taken from the stem cell graft. These receptors were taken from a human donor who donated a stem cell graft to a child with acute lymphoblastic leukemia.

The chain combines TRBV29-1 with TRBJ2-3; TRBD1 is a possible D gene (6 bases). Germline loops: CDR1 SQVTM, CDR2 ANQGSEA. CDR3 length equals 17 residues. With 3 bases removed from V and 6 bases from J, the gap between germline ends came to 25 bases. CDR3 nucleotide sequence: TGCAGCGTTGACCCTATGGCTGGGGGCGGGTATCGGGATACGCAGTATTTT. Residues: CSVDPMAGGGYRDTQYF.

This clonotype was counted only a few times. The junction shows a germline mismatch at one end, possibly a read error. The genes are TRBV20-1 and TRBJ2-1; 8 bases are a match to TRBD2. Germline CDR1 is DFQATT and CDR2 is SNEGSKA (reference sequence). The CDR3 is 13 amino acids. The CDR3 sequence is CSASPDSGTSGSF. The CDR3 nucleotides read TGCAGTGCTAGTCCTGATTCGGGGACTAGTGGGTCCTTC.

This chain joins TRBV9 and TRBJ2-2; TRBD1 is a possible D gene (5 bases). The germline V gene encodes CDR1 SGDLS and CDR2 YYNGEE. The CDR3 loop spans 16 amino acids. V dropped 0 bases and J dropped 2 bases, with 11 bases sitting between them. CDR3 amino acids: CASSVVRTSNTGELFF. DNA for the CDR3: TGTGCCAGCAGCGTAGTCAGGACAAGTAACACCGGGGAGCTGTTTTTT.

This clonotype was seen repeatedly, ten times or more. This chain joins TRBV7-9 and TRBJ2-3; D remains ambiguous. Trimming took off 3 bases at V and 2 bases at J, with 9 bases between the two ends. This CDR3 is built from 14 residues. From germline, CDR1 is SEHNR and CDR2 FQNEAQ (reference sequence). This chain's CDR3 is CASSFSAVTDTQYF. The CDR3 coding sequence is TGTGCCAGCAGCTTTTCCGCAGTCACAGATACGCAGTATTTT. The entire variable domain, with the rest obtained from reference TRBV7-9 and TRBJ2-3, is as follows: DTGVSQNPRHKITKRGQNVTFRCDPISEHNRLYWYRQTLGQGPEFLTYFQNEAQLEKSRLLSDRFSAERPKGSFSTLEIQRTEQGDSAMYLCASSFSAVTDTQYFGPGTRLTVL.